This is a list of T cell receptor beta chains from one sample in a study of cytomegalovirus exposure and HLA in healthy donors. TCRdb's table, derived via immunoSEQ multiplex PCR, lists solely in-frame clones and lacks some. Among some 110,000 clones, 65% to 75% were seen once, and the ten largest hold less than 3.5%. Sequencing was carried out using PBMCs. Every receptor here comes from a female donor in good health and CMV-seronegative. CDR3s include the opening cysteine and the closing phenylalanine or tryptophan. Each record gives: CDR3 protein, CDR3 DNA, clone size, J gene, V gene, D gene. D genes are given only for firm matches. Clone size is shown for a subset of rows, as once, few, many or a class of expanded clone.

cdr3_aa: CASSQELGTSLLYEQYF
cdr3_nt: TGCGCCAGCAGCCAAGAACTGGGGACTAGTCTCCTATACGAGCAGTACTTC
clone_size: -
j_call: TRBJ2-7
v_call: TRBV4-1
d_call: TRBD2

cdr3_aa: CASSDMGWTVLTYEQYF
cdr3_nt: TGTGCCAGCAGTGATATGGGGTGGACAGTTTTAACCTACGAGCAGTACTTC
clone_size: -
j_call: TRBJ2-7
v_call: TRBV6-1
d_call: -

cdr3_aa: CASSSLGQPYEQYF
cdr3_nt: TGTGCCAGCAGCTCCCTCGGACAGCCTTACGAGCAGTACTTC
clone_size: few
j_call: TRBJ2-7
v_call: TRBV5-6
d_call: -

cdr3_aa: CAWSVPNSYEQYF
cdr3_nt: TGTGCCTGGAGTGTCCCCAACTCCTACGAGCAGTACTTC
clone_size: -
j_call: TRBJ2-7
v_call: TRBV30
d_call: -

cdr3_aa: CSAAPGGEQFF
cdr3_nt: TGCAGCGCCGCGCCCGGGGGGGAGCAGTTCTTC
clone_size: -
j_call: TRBJ2-1
v_call: TRBV29-1
d_call: TRBD2

cdr3_aa: CSGQMSGYTEAFF
cdr3_nt: TGCAGCGGCCAAATGTCAGGTTACACTGAAGCTTTCTTT
clone_size: -
j_call: TRBJ1-1
v_call: TRBV29-1
d_call: -

cdr3_aa: CASSGVGGQGTDTQYF
cdr3_nt: TGTGCCAGCAGCGGGGTGGGGGGACAGGGAACAGATACGCAGTATTTT
clone_size: -
j_call: TRBJ2-3
v_call: TRBV7-2
d_call: TRBD1

cdr3_aa: CASRGDRANYGYTF
cdr3_nt: TGTGCCAGCAGGGGGGACAGAGCTAACTATGGCTACACCTTC
clone_size: -
j_call: TRBJ1-2
v_call: TRBV6-1
d_call: TRBD1

cdr3_aa: CASSLAGNYGYTF
cdr3_nt: TGCGCCAGCAGCTTGGCAGGGAACTATGGCTACACCTTC
clone_size: -
j_call: TRBJ1-2
v_call: TRBV5-1
d_call: -

cdr3_aa: CASSPLYRANYGYTF
cdr3_nt: TGCGCCAGCAGTCCGCTTTACAGGGCAAACTATGGCTACACCTTC
clone_size: few
j_call: TRBJ1-2
v_call: TRBV4-3
d_call: -

cdr3_aa: CASSAAFSGRGSYEQYF
cdr3_nt: TGCGCCAGCAGCGCGGCCTTTAGCGGGAGGGGCTCCTACGAGCAGTACTTC
clone_size: once
j_call: TRBJ2-7
v_call: TRBV5-1
d_call: TRBD2

cdr3_aa: CASSTIYQGGETQYF
cdr3_nt: TGTGCCAGCAGTACTATTTACCAGGGGGGAGAGACCCAGTACTTC
clone_size: -
j_call: TRBJ2-5
v_call: TRBV28
d_call: -

cdr3_aa: CASSLRASGVGPGELFF
cdr3_nt: TGTGCCAGCAGCTTACGGGCTAGCGGGGTGGGGCCCGGGGAGCTGTTTTTT
clone_size: -
j_call: TRBJ2-2
v_call: TRBV7-8
d_call: TRBD2

cdr3_aa: CASSLFSYEQYF
cdr3_nt: TGTGCCAGCAGTCTCTTCTCCTACGAGCAGTACTTC
clone_size: once
j_call: TRBJ2-7
v_call: TRBV6-1
d_call: -

cdr3_aa: CASKRTTTKNIQYF
cdr3_nt: TGTGCCAGCAAAAGGACAACCACCAAAAACATTCAGTACTTC
clone_size: -
j_call: TRBJ2-4
v_call: TRBV6-5
d_call: -

cdr3_aa: CASSLTSGPTGEQFF
cdr3_nt: TGTGCCAGCAGTTTAACCAGCGGACCTACGGGTGAGCAGTTCTTC
clone_size: -
j_call: TRBJ2-1
v_call: TRBV28
d_call: -

cdr3_aa: CASSLAAGSSYEQYF
cdr3_nt: TGTGCCAGCAGCTTAGCGGCCGGGTCCTCCTACGAGCAGTACTTC
clone_size: -
j_call: TRBJ2-7
v_call: TRBV7-6
d_call: -

cdr3_aa: CASSEPAAGLDGGYGYTF
cdr3_nt: TGTGCCAGCAGTGAACCGGCGGCCGGGCTCGACGGGGGCTATGGCTACACCTTC
clone_size: once
j_call: TRBJ1-2
v_call: TRBV6-1
d_call: -

cdr3_aa: CAWSAGDSGNTIYF
cdr3_nt: TGTGCCTGGAGTGCCGGAGACTCTGGAAACACCATATATTTT
clone_size: few
j_call: TRBJ1-3
v_call: TRBV30
d_call: -

cdr3_aa: CASSQRETGQETQYF
cdr3_nt: TGCGCCAGCAGCCAACGAGAGACAGGGCAAGAGACCCAGTACTTC
clone_size: -
j_call: TRBJ2-5
v_call: TRBV4-1
d_call: TRBD1

cdr3_aa: CASKAGWGGYTF
cdr3_nt: TGTGCCAGCAAGGCAGGGTGGGGTGGCTACACCTTC
clone_size: once
j_call: TRBJ1-2
v_call: TRBV27
d_call: -

cdr3_aa: CASSLGQGAFYEQYF
cdr3_nt: TGTGCCAGCAGTTTGGGACAGGGGGCTTTCTACGAGCAGTACTTC
clone_size: few
j_call: TRBJ2-7
v_call: TRBV27
d_call: TRBD1

cdr3_aa: CATSKGLDYEQYF
cdr3_nt: TGTGCCACCAGCAAGGGACTAGACTACGAGCAGTACTTC
clone_size: -
j_call: TRBJ2-7
v_call: TRBV15
d_call: TRBD2

cdr3_aa: CASSLSLRVEQYF
cdr3_nt: TGCGCCAGCAGCTTATCCCTCCGTGTAGAGCAGTACTTC
clone_size: -
j_call: TRBJ2-7
v_call: TRBV5-1
d_call: -

cdr3_aa: CASSPNSNQPQHF
cdr3_nt: TGTGCCAGCAGCCCAAATAGCAATCAGCCCCAGCATTTT
clone_size: many
j_call: TRBJ1-5
v_call: TRBV14
d_call: -

cdr3_aa: CASSRSTSGDTQYF
cdr3_nt: TGTGCCAGCAGTAGGTCGACTAGCGGAGATACGCAGTATTTT
clone_size: -
j_call: TRBJ2-3
v_call: TRBV27
d_call: TRBD2

cdr3_aa: CASRTGSPLYEQYF
cdr3_nt: TGTGCCAGCAGAACGGGATCACCCCTCTACGAGCAGTACTTC
clone_size: -
j_call: TRBJ2-7
v_call: TRBV6-1
d_call: -

cdr3_aa: CASGDRGGYQPQHF
cdr3_nt: TGTGCCAGCGGTGATCGGGGTGGGTATCAGCCCCAGCATTTT
clone_size: -
j_call: TRBJ1-5
v_call: TRBV27
d_call: -

cdr3_aa: CASSFAPTSGSNYNEQFF
cdr3_nt: TGTGCCAGCAGCTTCGCCCCGACTAGCGGGAGTAACTACAATGAGCAGTTCTTC
clone_size: -
j_call: TRBJ2-1
v_call: TRBV7-6
d_call: TRBD2

cdr3_aa: CASRPEPGTGELFF
cdr3_nt: TGCGCCAGCCGCCCCGAACCCGGCACCGGGGAGCTGTTTTTT
clone_size: -
j_call: TRBJ2-2
v_call: TRBV5-1
d_call: -

cdr3_aa: CTSSLRGLVLLKQYF
cdr3_nt: TGCACCAGCAGCCTCCGGGGACTTGTCCTGTTGAAGCAGTACTTC
clone_size: -
j_call: TRBJ2-7
v_call: TRBV1
d_call: -

cdr3_aa: CASSSGQGSYEQYF
cdr3_nt: TGTGCCAGCAGCTCCGGACAGGGAAGCTACGAGCAGTACTTC
clone_size: -
j_call: TRBJ2-7
v_call: TRBV13
d_call: TRBD1

cdr3_aa: CASSLDRAQPQHF
cdr3_nt: TGTGCCAGCAGCTTAGACAGGGCACAGCCCCAGCATTTT
clone_size: -
j_call: TRBJ1-5
v_call: TRBV7-2
d_call: -

cdr3_aa: CASSVLPSGANVLTF
cdr3_nt: TGTGCCAGCAGCGTACTTCCCTCTGGGGCCAACGTCCTGACTTTC
clone_size: -
j_call: TRBJ2-6
v_call: TRBV9
d_call: -

cdr3_aa: CASSQAPRAGGIRELFF
cdr3_nt: TGCGCCAGCAGCCAAGCCCCAAGGGCGGGGGGGATCCGGGAGCTGTTTTTT
clone_size: -
j_call: TRBJ2-2
v_call: TRBV4-3
d_call: TRBD2

cdr3_aa: CASSELLANIQYF
cdr3_nt: TGTGCCAGCAGTGAACTACTCGCAAACATTCAGTACTTC
clone_size: -
j_call: TRBJ2-4
v_call: TRBV2
d_call: -

cdr3_aa: CASSELDRVDEKLFF
cdr3_nt: TGTGCCAGCAGTGAGCTTGACAGGGTGGATGAAAAACTGTTTTTT
clone_size: -
j_call: TRBJ1-4
v_call: TRBV6-1
d_call: TRBD1

cdr3_aa: CASSNTGSSVEQYF
cdr3_nt: TGTGCCAGCAGCAATACAGGGTCTTCGGTCGAGCAGTACTTC
clone_size: -
j_call: TRBJ2-7
v_call: TRBV7-9
d_call: -

cdr3_aa: CASSHRDRGFEQYF
cdr3_nt: TGCGCCAGCAGCCACCGGGACAGGGGGTTCGAGCAGTACTTC
clone_size: -
j_call: TRBJ2-7
v_call: TRBV4-1
d_call: TRBD1

cdr3_aa: CATSSEPGLAGGIKNIQYF
cdr3_nt: TGTGCCACCAGCTCGGAGCCGGGACTAGCGGGAGGCATCAAAAACATTCAGTACTTC
clone_size: -
j_call: TRBJ2-4
v_call: TRBV15
d_call: TRBD2

cdr3_aa: CASSSGSSFWGTDTQYF
cdr3_nt: TGTGCCAGCAGTTCGGGTAGTTCCTTCTGGGGCACAGATACGCAGTATTTT
clone_size: -
j_call: TRBJ2-3
v_call: TRBV27
d_call: -

cdr3_aa: CASSLGLAGAEETQYF
cdr3_nt: TGCGCCAGCAGCCTGGGACTAGCGGGAGCTGAAGAGACCCAGTACTTC
clone_size: -
j_call: TRBJ2-5
v_call: TRBV5-1
d_call: TRBD2

cdr3_aa: CASSLPNTDTQYF
cdr3_nt: TGTGCCAGCAGCTTACCTAACACAGATACGCAGTATTTT
clone_size: -
j_call: TRBJ2-3
v_call: TRBV7-9
d_call: -

cdr3_aa: CASSFSFPSGETQYF
cdr3_nt: TGTGCCAGCAGTTTTTCCTTCCCGAGCGGGGAGACCCAGTACTTC
clone_size: -
j_call: TRBJ2-5
v_call: TRBV27
d_call: -

cdr3_aa: CASTIQGLEQYF
cdr3_nt: TGTGCCAGCACCATACAGGGGCTGGAGCAGTACTTC
clone_size: few
j_call: TRBJ2-7
v_call: TRBV6-1
d_call: TRBD1

cdr3_aa: CASSLYSGARNTEAFF
cdr3_nt: TGTGCCAGCAGTTTATATTCTGGGGCTCGGAACACTGAAGCTTTCTTT
clone_size: -
j_call: TRBJ1-1
v_call: TRBV28
d_call: -

cdr3_aa: CASSQVGSSYEQYF
cdr3_nt: TGTGCCAGCAGCCAAGTGGGGAGCTCCTACGAGCAGTACTTC
clone_size: -
j_call: TRBJ2-7
v_call: TRBV4-2
d_call: -

cdr3_aa: CASSLTGAGEQYF
cdr3_nt: TGTGCCAGCAGTCTTACAGGGGCAGGCGAGCAGTACTTC
clone_size: -
j_call: TRBJ2-7
v_call: TRBV14
d_call: TRBD1

cdr3_aa: CASSRRTGNTEAFF
cdr3_nt: TGTGCCAGCAGCCGAAGGACAGGCAACACTGAAGCTTTCTTT
clone_size: -
j_call: TRBJ1-1
v_call: TRBV7-8
d_call: TRBD1

cdr3_aa: CASSLERATHHIYEQYF
cdr3_nt: TGTGCCAGCAGCTTAGAGAGGGCGACCCACCACATCTACGAGCAGTACTTC
clone_size: -
j_call: TRBJ2-7
v_call: TRBV11-2
d_call: -

cdr3_aa: CASSFTTSYEQYF
cdr3_nt: TGTGCCAGCAGTTTTACTACCTCCTACGAGCAGTACTTC
clone_size: -
j_call: TRBJ2-7
v_call: TRBV28
d_call: -

cdr3_aa: CASSRSDSANQPQHF
cdr3_nt: TGTGCCAGCAGCCGCTCCGACAGCGCCAATCAGCCCCAGCATTTT
clone_size: few
j_call: TRBJ1-5
v_call: TRBV5-5
d_call: -

cdr3_aa: CASSYSVGSGTGYYEQYF
cdr3_nt: TGTGCCAGCAGTTACTCCGTGGGATCTGGGACAGGGTACTACGAGCAGTACTTC
clone_size: -
j_call: TRBJ2-7
v_call: TRBV28
d_call: TRBD1

cdr3_aa: CASSPPLAGYYEQYF
cdr3_nt: TGTGCCAGCTCACCACCCCTAGCGGGATACTACGAGCAGTACTTC
clone_size: -
j_call: TRBJ2-7
v_call: TRBV18
d_call: TRBD2

cdr3_aa: CSVVGGGYGYTF
cdr3_nt: TGCAGCGTTGTGGGAGGGGGATATGGCTACACCTTC
clone_size: -
j_call: TRBJ1-2
v_call: TRBV29-1
d_call: -

cdr3_aa: CAWDRQGLGEAFF
cdr3_nt: TGTGCCTGGGACCGGCAGGGGCTCGGTGAAGCTTTCTTT
clone_size: -
j_call: TRBJ1-1
v_call: TRBV30
d_call: -

cdr3_aa: CSDPQGAQAGANVLTF
cdr3_nt: TGCAGTGACCCTCAGGGGGCGCAAGCTGGGGCCAACGTCCTGACTTTC
clone_size: once
j_call: TRBJ2-6
v_call: TRBV29-1
d_call: TRBD1

cdr3_aa: CASSLARGAYTDTQYF
cdr3_nt: TGCGCCAGCAGCTTGGCCCGGGGGGCCTACACAGATACGCAGTATTTT
clone_size: -
j_call: TRBJ2-3
v_call: TRBV5-1
d_call: -

cdr3_aa: CASRDSSGSAETQYF
cdr3_nt: TGTGCCAGCAGGGACTCTAGCGGGAGTGCAGAGACCCAGTACTTC
clone_size: -
j_call: TRBJ2-5
v_call: TRBV2
d_call: TRBD2